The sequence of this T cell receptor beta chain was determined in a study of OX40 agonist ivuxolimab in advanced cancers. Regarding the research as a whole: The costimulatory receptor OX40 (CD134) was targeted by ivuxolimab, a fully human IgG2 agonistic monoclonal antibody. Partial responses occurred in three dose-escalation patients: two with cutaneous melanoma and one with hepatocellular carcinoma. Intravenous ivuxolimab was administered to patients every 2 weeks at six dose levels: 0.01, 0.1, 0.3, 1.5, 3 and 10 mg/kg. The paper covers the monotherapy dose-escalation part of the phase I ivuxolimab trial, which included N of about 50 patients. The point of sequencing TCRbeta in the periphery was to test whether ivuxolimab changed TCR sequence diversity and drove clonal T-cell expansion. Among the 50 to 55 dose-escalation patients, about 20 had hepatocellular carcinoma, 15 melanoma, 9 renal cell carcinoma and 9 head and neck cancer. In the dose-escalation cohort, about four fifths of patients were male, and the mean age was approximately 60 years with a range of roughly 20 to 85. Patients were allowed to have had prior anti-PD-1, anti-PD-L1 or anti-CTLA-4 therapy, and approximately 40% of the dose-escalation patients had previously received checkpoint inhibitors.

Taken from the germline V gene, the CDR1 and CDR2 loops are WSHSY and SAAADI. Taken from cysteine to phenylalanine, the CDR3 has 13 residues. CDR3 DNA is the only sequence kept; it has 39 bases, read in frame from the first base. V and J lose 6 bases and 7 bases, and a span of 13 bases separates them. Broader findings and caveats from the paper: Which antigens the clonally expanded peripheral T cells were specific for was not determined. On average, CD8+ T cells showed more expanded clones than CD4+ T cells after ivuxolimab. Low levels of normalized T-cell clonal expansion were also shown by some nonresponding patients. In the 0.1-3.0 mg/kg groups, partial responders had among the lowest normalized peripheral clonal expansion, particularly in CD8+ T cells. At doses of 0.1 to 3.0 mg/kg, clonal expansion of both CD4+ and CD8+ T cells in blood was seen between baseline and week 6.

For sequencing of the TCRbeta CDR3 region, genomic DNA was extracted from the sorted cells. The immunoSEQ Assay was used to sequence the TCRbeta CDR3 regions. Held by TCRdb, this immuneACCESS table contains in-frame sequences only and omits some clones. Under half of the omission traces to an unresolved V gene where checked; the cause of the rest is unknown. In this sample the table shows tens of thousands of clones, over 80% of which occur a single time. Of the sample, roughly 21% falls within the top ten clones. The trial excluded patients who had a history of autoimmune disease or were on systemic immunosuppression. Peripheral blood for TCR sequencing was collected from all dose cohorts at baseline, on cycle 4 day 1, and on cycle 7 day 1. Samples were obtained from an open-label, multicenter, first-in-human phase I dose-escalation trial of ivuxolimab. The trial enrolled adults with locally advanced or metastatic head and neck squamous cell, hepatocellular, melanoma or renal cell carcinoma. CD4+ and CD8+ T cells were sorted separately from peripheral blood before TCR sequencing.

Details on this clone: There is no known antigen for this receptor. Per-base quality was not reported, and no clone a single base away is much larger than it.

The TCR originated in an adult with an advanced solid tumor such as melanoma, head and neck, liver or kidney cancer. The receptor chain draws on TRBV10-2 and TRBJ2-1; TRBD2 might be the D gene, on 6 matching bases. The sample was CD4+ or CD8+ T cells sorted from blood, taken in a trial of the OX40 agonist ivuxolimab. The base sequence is TGCGCCAGCAGAGGTAGCGGAGGGAATGAGCAGTTCTTC. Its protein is CASRGSGGNEQFF.